A single sample gave rise to the 24 T cell receptor beta chains below, sequenced in a study of T cells in Graves' hyperthyroidism and ophthalmopathy. Amplification targeted TCR beta CDR3 regions from RNA transcripts. The study used the HTBI primer set for a first-round RT-PCR of the TCR CDR3. One entry per CDR3 protein results from TCRdb running MiXCR on the multiplex PCR reads. Among 300,000 or so distinct CDR3 sequences, under 25% were seen once, and the ten largest hold less than 65%. The sequencing input was blood. Source of these receptors: a woman aged 45-65 years with Graves' hyperthyroidism.

The chain carries TRBV4-1 and TRBJ2-1; TRBD2 matches at 15 bases. CDR1 and CDR2 from the germline V gene are MGHRA and YSYEKL. The J segment lost 5 bases and the V segment lost 4 bases, leaving 6 bases of the junction unmatched. The CDR3 length is 17 residues. For the CDR3, the DNA is TGCGCCAGCAGCCCCTGGACTAGCGGGAGGGGAAACAATGAGCAGTTCTTC. Translation gives CASSPWTSGRGNNEQFF.

This rearrangement joins TRBV29-1 to TRBJ1-5; no firm D call. The CDR3 covers 16 residues. Per the germline V gene, CDR1 is SQVTM and CDR2 is ANQGSEA. Trimming pared 7 bases from V and 3 bases from J, leaving 22 bases between. The CDR3 spells CSGPHPLVDHNQPQHF. The CDR3 DNA sequence: TGCAGCGGGCCCCATCCCCTTGTGGACCACAATCAGCCCCAGCATTTT.

This clonotype appeared many times. CDR3 nucleotide sequence: TGTGCCAGCAGCTTGGGGAACAATGAGCAGTTCTTC. Translated: CASSLGNNEQFF. The V gene is TRBV28, the J gene TRBJ2-1; no definite D call. The CDR3 spans 12 residues. Germline CDR1 is MDHEN and CDR2 is SYDVKM. The ends were cut back, 6 bases at V and 5 bases at J, with 8 bases in the middle.

Turning to this clonotype: A much larger clone differs by one base, so this may be a read error. The gene calls are TRBV28 and TRBJ2-2; a possible D gene is TRBD2 (5 bases). Germline CDR1 reads MDHEN; CDR2 reads SYDVKM. V lost 6 bases, J lost 4 bases, and 15 bases lay in between. The length of the CDR3 is 15 residues. The CDR3 region is CASRPSLVVTGELFF. CDR3 in DNA: TGTGCCAGCAGACCTTCACTAGTAGTCACCGGGGAGCTGTTTTTT.

V gene TRBV28 combines with J gene TRBJ2-2; a weak D match, TRBD1 (6 bases). Germline CDR1 MDHEN, CDR2 SYDVKM. This CDR3 has 15 residues. V lost 7 bases to trimming and J lost 0 bases, with 12 bases between them. CDR3 in DNA: TGTGCCAGCACCGTACAGGGCGCGAACACCGGGGAGCTGTTTTTT. Translation: CASTVQGANTGELFF.

The DNA for the CDR3 is TGTGCCAGCAGCTTAGCTGGACAGGGGGGCGCTAGGCAAGAGACCCAGTACTTC. This codes for CASSLAGQGGARQETQYF. J is TRBJ2-5 and V is TRBV7-8; 10 bases are a match to TRBD1. Germline V gene sequence: CDR1 SGHVS, CDR2 FQNEAQ. The CDR3 has 18 residues. J lost 2 bases, V lost 0 bases, and 9 bases had no gene match.

A word on this clonotype: Possible read error: a much larger clone is one base away. The gene calls are TRBV20-1 and TRBJ2-3; TRBD2 aligns across 9 bases. CDR1 is DFQATT and CDR2 is SNEGSKA in the germline V gene (reference sequence). The CDR3 contains 14 residues. DNA for the CDR3: TGCAGTGCTAGATGGAGCGGGGGGACAGATACGCGGTATTTT. Amino acids: CSARWSGGTDTRYF.

The chain uses TRBV7-8 and TRBJ2-1; TRBD2 matches 15 bases. The CDR3 contains 19 residues. Looked up from germline, CDR1 is SGHVS and CDR2 is FQNEAQ. V lost 5 bases and J lost 4; bases outside the gene matches: 12. The CDR3 loop reads CASSRSGLAGGKTYNEQFF. The CDR3 DNA reads TGTGCCAGCAGCCGCTCCGGACTAGCGGGAGGGAAGACTTACAATGAGCAGTTCTTC.

The chain uses TRBV2 and TRBJ1-1; unclear D gene. Germline CDR1 reads SNHLY; CDR2 reads FYNNEI. CDR3 length: 14 residues. V dropped 2 bases and J dropped 6 bases, with 13 bases sitting between them. The CDR3 coding sequence is TGTGCCAGCAGTGAACAGGACGCACGGGCTGAAGCTTTCTTT. Its protein is CASSEQDARAEAFF. The whole variable domain, remainder taken from reference TRBV2 and TRBJ1-1, is EPEVTQTPSHQVTQMGQEVILRCVPISNHLYFYWYRQILGQKVEFLVSFYNNEISEKSEIFDDQFSVERPDGSNFTLKIRSTKLEDSAMYFCASSEQDARAEAFFGQGTRLTVV.

This rearrangement joins TRBV6-2 or TRBV6-3 to TRBJ1-5; weak D call: TRBD1 (5 bases). Trimming shortened V by 7 bases and J by 2 bases, and 9 bases separated the two germline ends. The CDR3 consists of 13 residues. Germline CDR1 reads MNHEY; CDR2 reads SVGEGT. In DNA, the CDR3 is TGTGCCAGCATGGGGGTTGGCAATCAGCCCCAGCATTTT. The encoded protein is CASMGVGNQPQHF.

The chain is built from TRBV12-3 or TRBV12-4 and TRBJ2-5; D may correspond to TRBD1 or TRBD2 (5 bases each). The CDR3 runs 14 residues. Trimming left V 1 base short and J 4 bases short, with 10 bases between. The chain's CDR3 is CASSLGGRGETQYF. CDR3 in DNA: TGTGCCAGCAGTTTAGGGGGGAGAGGAGAGACCCAGTACTTC.

V usage is TRBV5-1 and J usage is TRBJ1-2; D unclear. Deletions cut 0 bases from V and 3 bases from J, with 15 bases between. The CDR3 consists of 16 residues. CDR1 is SGHRS and CDR2 is YFSETQ in the germline V gene. The CDR3, as DNA: TGCGCCAGCAGCTTGGATGGGAGGGAGGCTCACTATGGCTACACCTTC. This encodes CASSLDGREAHYGYTF.

The chain employs TRBV9 and TRBJ1-1; D gene uncertain. The CDR3 consists of 14 residues. Germline V gene data show CDR1 as SGDLS and CDR2 as YYNGEE. Trimming pared 0 bases from V and 6 bases from J, leaving 12 bases between. In nucleotides, the CDR3 is TGTGCCAGCAGCGTAGAACTTCCGGGCGCTGAAGCTTTCTTT. This gives the protein CASSVELPGAEAFF.

V usage is TRBV19 and J usage is TRBJ2-1, with D perhaps TRBD2 (5 bases). CDR1 LNHDA and CDR2 SQIVND come from the germline V gene (reference sequence). The CDR3 runs to 14 residues. The V gene lost 6 bases and the J gene lost 5 bases, with 14 bases spanning the gap. The CDR3 DNA reads TGTGCCAGTAGGTCAGCTCGAGGGAACAATGAGCAGTTCTTC. It specifies CASRSARGNNEQFF.

V gene TRBV20-1 combines with J gene TRBJ1-5, with D unresolved. V lost 7 bases and J lost 0, with 16 bases in between. CDR3 length: 15 amino acids. Per germline, CDR1 DFQATT and CDR2 SNEGSKA (reference sequence). CDR3 coding DNA: TGCAGTGTAAAGGGTGGGGATTATAGCAATCAGCCCCAGCATTTT. Residues: CSVKGGDYSNQPQHF.

CDR3 sequence: CSARGGVGEKLFF. The CDR3 nucleotides read TGCAGTGCTAGAGGGGGGGTTGGAGAAAAACTGTTTTTT. The chain carries TRBV20-1 and TRBJ1-4, with a tentative D call TRBD1 (5 bases). The V end lost 1 base, the J end lost 8 bases, and 11 bases lay between the germline ends. Germline assignment: CDR1 DFQATT and CDR2 SNEGSKA (reference sequence). The CDR3 runs 13 residues.

This clonotype was seen ten or more times. V gene TRBV7-6 combines with J gene TRBJ2-7; D ambiguous. The germline gives CDR1 SGHVS, CDR2 FNYEAQ. The CDR3 has 12 amino acids. The germline V and J ends were trimmed by 1 base and 2 bases, with 3 bases remaining between them. The CDR3 loop is CASSLVAYEQYF. CDR3 DNA sequence: TGTGCCAGCAGCTTAGTGGCCTACGAGCAGTACTTC. Drawing the rest from reference TRBV7-6 and TRBJ2-7, the complete variable domain is GAGVSQSPRYKVTKRGQDVALRCDPISGHVSLYWYRQALGQGPEFLTYFNYEAQQDKSGLPNDRFSAERPEGSISTLTIQRTEQRDSAMYRCASSLVAYEQYFGPGTRLTVT.

This clonotype was counted many times. The rearrangement joins TRBV7-2 to TRBJ2-7; TRBD1 agrees at 10 bases. V was pared by 4 bases and J by 2 bases, with 11 bases of the junction left unmatched. CDR1 and CDR2 (germline): SGHTA, FQGNSA. The CDR3 is made up of 17 amino acids. The DNA for the CDR3 is TGTGCCAGCAGCTCGCTACCGGGACAGGGGAGGGCCTACGAGCAGTACTTC. Translating it yields CASSSLPGQGRAYEQYF.

This clonotype was observed a few times. The chain employs TRBV5-6 and TRBJ2-2; no definite D call. CDR1 is SGHDT and CDR2 is YYEEEE in the germline V gene. This CDR3 is 14 amino acids long. Trimming took 0 bases from V and 0 from J, leaving 3 bases between them. The DNA for the CDR3 is TGTGCCAGCAGCTTGGACTCGAACACCGGGGAGCTGTTTTTT. It encodes CASSLDSNTGELFF.

This clonotype showed up many times. The genes are TRBV20-1 and TRBJ2-5; no clear D. V was clipped by 1 base and J by 5 bases, with 8 bases between them. Per the germline V gene, CDR1 is DFQATT and CDR2 is SNEGSKA (reference sequence). This CDR3 region has 12 residues. The CDR3 sequence is CSARVGRETQYF. CDR3 DNA sequence: TGCAGTGCTAGAGTAGGAAGGGAGACCCAGTACTTC.

The genes are TRBV28 and TRBJ1-2; D possibly corresponds to TRBD1 (5 bases). The V gene's germline CDR1 is MDHEN and CDR2 SYDVKM. The CDR3 has 13 residues. Trimming shortened V by 3 bases and J by 12 bases, and 17 bases separated the two germline ends. The CDR3 loop is CASSLWAGSPHTF. The CDR3 DNA follows: TGTGCCAGCAGTTTGTGGGCAGGGAGTCCCCACACCTTC.

This clonotype was seen more than once but under ten times. The V call is TRBV10-3, the J call TRBJ2-7; D is perhaps TRBD1 or TRBD2 (5 bases each). This CDR3 contains 13 residues. The V gene's germline CDR1 is ENHRY and CDR2 SYGVKD. V dropped 6 bases and J dropped 2 bases, with 11 bases sitting between them. Written as DNA, the CDR3 is TGTGCCATCAGAGGGACGGGGACCTACGAGCAGTACTTC. Its translation is CAIRGTGTYEQYF.

This chain connects TRBV19 to TRBJ1-1; D ambiguous. The CDR3 runs to 14 residues. The germline CDR1 and CDR2 sequences are LNHDA and SQIVND (reference sequence). Trimming cost V 4 bases and J 0 bases, with 9 bases left between them. CDR3 sequence (DNA): TGTGCCAGTAGTACCTCGGGATTGAACACTGAAGCTTTCTTT. It specifies CASSTSGLNTEAFF. The whole variable domain, filled in from reference TRBV19 and TRBJ1-1, reads DGGITQSPKYLFRKEGQNVTLSCEQNLNHDAMYWYRQDPGQGLRLIYYSQIVNDFQKGDIAEGYSVSREKKESFPLTVTSAQKNPTAFYLCASSTSGLNTEAFFGQGTRLTVV.

The gene calls are TRBV19 and TRBJ2-5; no clear D gene. The V end lost 3 bases, the J end lost 5 bases, and 10 bases lay between the germline ends. The germline V gene encodes CDR1 LNHDA and CDR2 SQIVND (reference sequence). The CDR3 contains 13 residues. CDR3 amino acids: CASSIEQSETQYF. DNA of the CDR3: TGTGCCAGTAGTATTGAACAGTCCGAGACCCAGTACTTC.